What follows describes a single TCR beta chain. Its cognate antigen has yet to be identified. The data originate from a study of T cells expressing NK-cell markers (dated by TCRdb to 2018 to 2020). Describing the broader study: TCR beta-chain repertoires were profiled in sorted CD3+CD56+NKG2C+, CD3+CD56+NKG2C- and CD3+CD56-NKG2C+ T-cell subsets from several donors. Seven of the eight sequenced donors were HCMV-seropositive and one was HCMV-seronegative. All eight donors whose samples were sequenced were randomly selected healthy volunteers, three of them men and five women. Libraries were sequenced as 2 x 150 bp reads on Illumina HiSeq 2000/2500, MiSeq or NextSeq.

The paper as a whole reports these results and caveats: Whether the expanded NKG2C-expressing T cell clones were specific for HCMV antigens remained unclear. In several donors, the dominant CD3+CD56+NKG2C+ clonotypes were among the top 10 CD8+ clonotypes and accounted for roughly 1.0-8% of CD8+ T cells. Those dominant clonotypes were again the most abundant among CD3+CD56-NKG2C+ cells in a few donors, at about 28.3-65%.

HCMV-specific IgG was detected in serum with a commercial ELISA kit to determine HCMV serostatus. Peripheral blood mononuclear cells were isolated from blood by Ficoll density gradient centrifugation. The sequencer listed for this sample is Illumina HiSeq 2000. TCR beta cDNA libraries were prepared using 5'RACE template switching, which introduced a universal primer site and unique molecular identifiers. Priming for cDNA synthesis came from the TCR beta constant segment, and two successive PCR amplification steps followed. Per the original workflow: MIGEC was used to demultiplex reads and group reads by UMI, and MiTCR was used to assemble and quantify clonotypes. To remove erroneous sequences, TCR cDNA sequences were retained only when supported by two or more reads. The tcR package was used for downstream repertoire analysis, and clonotypes were matched across fractions by CDR3 nucleotide sequence plus V segment. Antigen specificity was annotated against VDJdb with VDJmatch, allowing one amino acid substitution in CDR3. Based on TCRdb reprocessing of the reads, there is one entry per CDR3 protein sequence, and DNA is missing. The V and J calls reflect TCRdb's pipeline rather than the authors' work. For this sample, the table gives 400,000 to 550,000 distinct CDR3 sequences. The leading ten clones occupy 6% to 9.5% of the sample.

CDR1 and CDR2, per the germline V gene (reference sequence), are DFQATT and SNEGSKA. Its CDR3 holds 15 amino acids, cysteine through phenylalanine. Only the protein sequence is given. This TCR was recovered from a woman between 18 and 69 years old in good health. The chain couples TRBV20-1 to TRBJ2-1; lacking DNA, the TRBD2 call made by TCRdb goes unchecked. Input material: blood T cells: a sorted CD56 or NKG2C T cell subset, CD4+ or CD8+ T cells, or bulk PBMC T cells (not recorded which). The CDR3 region: CSARPGTRLPDEQFF.